Judged by abundance, the clone carrying this TCR beta chain is medium-sized. The antigen is unknown. The CDR3 totals 13 residues. Germline V gene sequence: CDR1 KGHSH, CDR2 LQKENI. V shed 5 bases and J shed 5 bases, with 12 bases lying between them. The data were taken from a study of early T cells in non-severe SARS-CoV-2 infection. On the study more broadly: Bulk RNA taken from unsorted whole blood was sequenced, leaving chains unpaired. Regarding the study as a whole: CD4 and private specificities were missed by VDJdb matching, which favored anti-spike CD8 responses.

Attachment of unique molecular identifiers to individual cDNA molecules was performed. TCRdb re-analysed the 5' RACE reads in MiXCR, keeping a single row per CDR3 protein. The repertoire consists of some 26,000 distinct CDR3 sequences, with 4% to 5.5% occurring once and the leading ten covering 5% to 7.5%. The clonotype originates from an adult who was a healthcare worker with PCR-confirmed SARS-CoV-2 infection or an uninfected control (not recorded which). Specimen: whole blood. The chain recombines TRBV18 with TRBJ1-1; possibly TRBD1 for D (5 bases). The CDR3 region is CASSAGMATEAFF. In nucleotides, the CDR3 is TGTGCCAGCTCAGCAGGGATGGCTACTGAAGCTTTCTTT.